A selection of T cell receptor beta chains follows, all from one sample in a study of T cell repertoires in cytomegalovirus infection. MiXCR was run by TCRdb on the reads, yielding one entry per CDR3 protein. The table lists approximately 140,000 distinct CDR3 sequences, about 6.3% of them singletons. Sequencing was carried out using PBMCs. The receptors stem from a human donor in good health (CMV status not recorded). Some clones in this sample may be carry-over from other donors' samples. CDR3s include the opening cysteine and the closing phenylalanine or tryptophan. A D gene is named only where the DNA matches it firmly. The size of a clone is reported for some rows only, either as once, few or many, or as a class for expanded clones.

j_call d_call clone_size v_call cdr3_length cdr3_nt cdr3_aa
TRBJ2-7 . many TRBV7-8 16 TGTGCCAGCAGCACCTACTCCGGGAGCTCGACCTACGAGCAGTACTTC CASSTYSGSSTYEQYF
TRBJ1-2 TRBD1 many TRBV7-8 15 TGTGCCAGCAGCCCCCAAGGACAGGGAAAGTATGGCTACACCTTC CASSPQGQGKYGYTF
TRBJ2-2 TRBD2 . TRBV7-2 17 TGTGCCAGCAGCTTACGGACCAGGGGACTAGGCTTCGGGGAGCTGTTTTTT CASSLRTRGLGFGELFF
TRBJ2-7 . many TRBV19 13 TGTGCCAGTAGTATCCGCACAGCCTACGAGCAGTACTTC CASSIRTAYEQYF
TRBJ1-5 TRBD1 many TRBV28 15 TGTGCCAGCAGTCTGGGACAGGGGTTGAGTCAGCCCCAGCATTTT CASSLGQGLSQPQHF
TRBJ1-1 . few TRBV27 13 TGTGCCAGCAGTGCTAGGACACCAGCTGAAGCTTTCTTT CASSARTPAEAFF
TRBJ2-1 . . TRBV13 15 TGTGCCAGCAGCTTATTTCGTGGACTCTACAATGAGCAGTTCTTC CASSLFRGLYNEQFF
TRBJ2-1 TRBD1 many TRBV6-6 13 TGTGCCAGCAGTGGACAGGGTGAAGGGGAGCAGTTCTTC CASSGQGEGEQFF
TRBJ2-7 . many TRBV7-6 18 TGTGCCAGCAGCCCTCTTAGGGGTGAGCTACCTAAGGGCTACGAGCAGTACTTC CASSPLRGELPKGYEQYF
TRBJ1-1 TRBD1 . TRBV20-1 18 TGCAGTGCTAGAGTTCGAATACCGGGACAGGGGGTCAACACTGAAGCTTTCTTT CSARVRIPGQGVNTEAFF
TRBJ1-4 . few TRBV7-9 13 TGTGCCAGCAGCCGAACACGGGACGAAAAACTGTTTTTT CASSRTRDEKLFF
TRBJ1-5 . . TRBV7-8 16 TGTGCCAGCAGCTTAGCGCTGGGGGGAAGCAATCAGCCCCAGCATTTT CASSLALGGSNQPQHF
TRBJ1-5 TRBD1 many TRBV7-3 18 TGTGCCAGCAGTCATACAAATCGTACAGGGGACTTTCATCAGCCCCAGCATTTT CASSHTNRTGDFHQPQHF
TRBJ2-5 TRBD2 many TRBV7-8 15 TGTGCCAGCAGCTTAGGCGATCAGCGGGGCGAGACCCAGTACTTC CASSLGDQRGETQYF
TRBJ1-5 . few TRBV4-1 15 TGCGCCAGCAGCCAAGATCTTGTAAACTTTCAGCCCCAGCATTTT CASSQDLVNFQPQHF
TRBJ2-7 TRBD2 many TRBV19 16 TGTGCCAGTAGTCCTCGGGGACTAGCGGGGATATACGAGCAGTACTTC CASSPRGLAGIYEQYF
TRBJ2-7 TRBD1 many TRBV25-1 13 TGTGCCAGCAGTGAATCCGGGACAGCGATGACCTACTTC CASSESGTAMTYF
TRBJ1-4 TRBD1 many TRBV12-5 15 TGTGCTAGTGGTTCGCGAACAGGGGGCGATGAAAAACTGTTTTTT CASGSRTGGDEKLFF
TRBJ2-7 . many TRBV6-1 13 TGTGCCAGCAGTCGGGATCCTACCTACGAGCAGTACTTC CASSRDPTYEQYF
TRBJ1-2 TRBD1 many TRBV6-1 14 TGTGCCAGCAGCAGAGGGACAGGTGGCTATGGCTACACCTTC CASSRGTGGYGYTF
TRBJ1-5 TRBD1 many TRBV2 14 TGTGCCAGCAGTGCAGGGGGCCGCAATCAGCCCCAGCATTTT CASSAGGRNQPQHF
TRBJ2-1 . many TRBV7-2 17 TGTGCCAGCAGCTTAGAAGGAGGGGGAGCCGCCTACAATGAGCAGTTCTTC CASSLEGGGAAYNEQFF
TRBJ2-5 . many TRBV10-3 13 TGTGCCATCGGTGCGAGAGGCCAAGAGACCCAGTACTTC CAIGARGQETQYF
TRBJ2-3 . many TRBV6-1 15 TGTGCCAGCACCTCTGAGGATCTCCGGACAGATACGCAGTATTTT CASTSEDLRTDTQYF
TRBJ1-5 . many TRBV12-3/TRBV12-4 14 TGTGCCAGCAGCCGAACAGGGATAAGTCAGCCCCAGCATTTT CASSRTGISQPQHF
TRBJ2-1 . many TRBV7-2 17 TGTGCCAGCAGCGGGGGGCTCAGGAAACGGGGCTACAATGAGCAGTTCTTC CASSGGLRKRGYNEQFF
TRBJ1-5 . few TRBV24-1 12 TGTGCCACCAGTGATCTGGGTCAGCCCCAGCATTTT CATSDLGQPQHF
TRBJ1-6 TRBD1 . TRBV4-1 17 TGCGCCAGCAGCCAGCAACCAAGCCGGACAGGGGCCTCACCCCTCCACTTT CASSQQPSRTGASPLHF
TRBJ2-2 . many TRBV19 12 TGTGCCAGTAGTTCCATGTCCGGGGAGCTGTTTTTT CASSSMSGELFF
TRBJ2-1 TRBD2 many TRBV7-8 17 TGTGCCAGCAGCTCCAGACCCGGGACTAGCGGGGGCAGTAAGCAGTTCTTC CASSSRPGTSGGSKQFF